This T cell receptor (beta chain) was identified in a study of shared clonotypes between healthy human individuals. The wider study: For every donor, three CD4 naive, three CD4 memory, two CD8 naive and one CD8 memory plates were used.

This CDR3 spans 13 amino acids. Germline CDR1 reads SGHNT; CDR2 reads YYREEE (reference sequence). V was shortened by 0 bases and J by 4 bases, with 4 bases between the two germline ends. Deep-level settings were used for running the assay. Sequenced by immunoSEQ multiplex PCR; TCRdb stores in-frame clones only, minus some. The sample records some 2 million clones, 85% to 95% being singletons. Study-level points and caveats: Generally, estimated richness proved larger in naive subsets than it did in memory subsets.

On this clone itself: The antigen is not known. Other DNA sequences in the sample encode the same CDR3.

The chain carries TRBV5-4 and TRBJ2-2, with D unclear. The clonotype comes from a man younger than 30 in good health. The sample taken for sequencing was naive CD4+ T cells sorted from blood. Subset given: CD45RA+ positively selected. The CDR3 region is CASSLDRTGELFF. In DNA form, the CDR3 reads TGTGCCAGCAGCTTGGACCGCACCGGGGAGCTGTTTTTT.